This T cell receptor beta chain stems from a study of blood T cell repertoires in COVID-19. For the study at large: Acute and convalescent COVID-19 samples came from the United States, Italy and Spain. PBMCs, B-cell-depleted T cells, or T cells provided the cDNA or gDNA that made up the material.

V dropped 1 base and J dropped 6; count of bases not matched to a gene: 7. The germline V gene has CDR1 SGHDT and CDR2 YYEEEE. The CDR3 sequence is 16 residues long. Sequenced by immunoSEQ multiplex PCR; TCRdb stores in-frame clones only, minus some. The table lists 150,000 or so clones, 87% of them singletons. Enrolled during active infection, Seattle patients were then followed longitudinally. The chain combines TRBV5-6 with TRBJ1-6, with 7 bases that match TRBD1. Sequenced input: peripheral blood. The sequence derives from a woman aged 70-85 years with COVID-19, enrolled during active disease. In nucleotides, the CDR3 is TGTGCCAGCAGCTTGACTCTGGGGACAGCTAATTCACCCCTCCACTTT. Protein: CASSLTLGTANSPLHF.